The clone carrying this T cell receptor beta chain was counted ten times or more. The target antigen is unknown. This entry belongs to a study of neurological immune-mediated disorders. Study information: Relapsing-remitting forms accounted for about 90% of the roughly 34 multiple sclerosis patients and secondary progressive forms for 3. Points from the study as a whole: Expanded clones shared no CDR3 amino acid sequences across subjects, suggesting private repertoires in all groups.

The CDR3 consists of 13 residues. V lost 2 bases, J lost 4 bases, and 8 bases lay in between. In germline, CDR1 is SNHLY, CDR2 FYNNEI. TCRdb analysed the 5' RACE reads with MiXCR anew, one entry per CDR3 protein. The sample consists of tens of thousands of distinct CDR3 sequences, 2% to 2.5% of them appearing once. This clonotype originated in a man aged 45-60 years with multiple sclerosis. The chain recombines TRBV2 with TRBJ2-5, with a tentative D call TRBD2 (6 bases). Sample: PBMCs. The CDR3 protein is CASSERRGETQYF. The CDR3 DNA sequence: TGTGCCAGCAGTGAACGGCGGGGAGAGACCCAGTACTTC.